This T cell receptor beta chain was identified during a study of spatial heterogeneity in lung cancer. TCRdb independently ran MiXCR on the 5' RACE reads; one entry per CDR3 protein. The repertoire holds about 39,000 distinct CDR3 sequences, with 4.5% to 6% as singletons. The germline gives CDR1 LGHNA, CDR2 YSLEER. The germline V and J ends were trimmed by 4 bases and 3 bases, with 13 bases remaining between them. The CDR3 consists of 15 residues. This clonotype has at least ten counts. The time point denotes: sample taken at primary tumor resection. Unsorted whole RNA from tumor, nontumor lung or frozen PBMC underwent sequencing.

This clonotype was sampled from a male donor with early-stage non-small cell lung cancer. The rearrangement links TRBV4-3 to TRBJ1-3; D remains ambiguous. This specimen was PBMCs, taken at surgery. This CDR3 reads CASSRGGQVGNTIYF. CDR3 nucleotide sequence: TGCGCCAGCAGCCGTGGTGGGCAGGTTGGAAACACCATATATTTT.